Presented here are 28 T cell receptor beta chains from one specimen sequenced in a study of metastatic and nonmetastatic thyroid tumors. Prior to thyroid surgery, none of the patients had received any treatment. TCRdb reanalyzed the PCR reads via MiXCR. This sample carries under 50,000 clones, approximately 19% of them seen once, and the ten largest clones take roughly an eighth. Sequencing was performed on tumor tissue. These receptors were taken from a female donor with papillary thyroid cancer or a benign thyroid nodule (not recorded which). Some clones in this sample may be carry-over from other donors' samples.

This clone was counted ten times or more. The chain couples TRBV2 to TRBJ2-4; tentative D call: TRBD1 (5 bases). Trimming removed 4 bases from V and 2 bases from J, with 12 bases in between. The CDR3 contains 15 residues. The germline CDR1 and CDR2 sequences are SNHLY and FYNNEI. The CDR3 bases are TGTGCCAGCAGTGTCCCCAGGGCAACCAAAAACATTCAGTACTTC. Translated: CASSVPRATKNIQYF.

With respect to this clone: An end of the junction differs from the germline gene, which may be a read error. V usage is TRBV19 and J usage is TRBJ2-3; D possibly corresponds to TRBD1 (6 bases). The CDR3 is made up of 17 amino acids. Germline CDR1 reads LNHDA; CDR2 reads SQIVND (reference sequence). The CDR3 loop reads CATQRRRDTRSTDAQYF. As DNA, the CDR3 is TGTGCCACCCAAAGGAGACGGGACACCCGAAGCACAGATGCGCAGTATTTT. Looking up the rest from reference TRBV19 and TRBJ2-3 gives the full variable domain: DGGITQSPKYLFRKEGQNVTLSCEQNLNHDAMYWYRQDPGQGLRLIYYSQIVNDFQKGDIAEGYSVSREKKESFPLTVTSAQKNPTAFYLCATQRRRDTRSTDAQYFGPGTRLTVL.

On this clone itself: It may be a read error: a sequence one base away is much more abundant. Other nucleotide sequences in the sample specify the same CDR3. The V and J genes are TRBV4-2 and TRBJ1-2, with a weak D call TRBD1 (5 bases). Trimming took off 1 base at V and 5 bases at J, with 14 bases between the two ends. The germline V gene has CDR1 LGHNA and CDR2 YNFKEQ. This CDR3 region has 15 residues. CDR3 nucleotide sequence: TGTGCCAGCAGCCAAGGCCGGGGGTTTCGATATGGCTACACCTTC. Protein product: CASSQGRGFRYGYTF.

The table lists this clone with a few counts. The genes are TRBV6-5 and TRBJ2-1; D is unclear. The V end lost 0 bases, the J end lost 3 bases, and 15 bases lay between the germline ends. The length of the CDR3 is 17 residues. Germline V gene data show CDR1 as MNHEY and CDR2 as SVGAGI. The CDR3 spells CASSYSFWAVNYNEQFF. CDR3 bases: TGTGCCAGCAGTTACTCGTTTTGGGCTGTAAACTACAATGAGCAGTTCTTC.

This clone is classed as medium-sized. The chain combines TRBV7-8 with TRBJ2-7; possibly TRBD1 for D (6 bases). Germline V CDR1 and CDR2: SGHVS, FQNEAQ. The CDR3 sequence is 13 residues long. The V end was cut by 5 bases, the J end by 4 bases, with 12 bases between. CDR3 DNA: TGTGCCAGCAGCCACAGGGCTAGGTACGAGCAGTACTTC. Translation: CASSHRARYEQYF.

This clone was seen more than once but under ten times. V and J are TRBV5-1 and TRBJ2-7, with TRBD1 identical over 9 bases. Unmatched junction bases numbered 7, after V lost 0 bases and J lost 3 bases. The CDR3 totals 16 residues. Germline V gene data show CDR1 as SGHRS and CDR2 as YFSETQ. The CDR3 sequence is CASSLVGGTGSYEQYF. Here the CDR3 DNA reads TGCGCCAGCAGCTTGGTGGGGGGGACAGGGAGCTACGAGCAGTACTTC.

The rearrangement joins TRBV20-1 to TRBJ2-7; possible D gene TRBD2, 5 bases. Per germline, CDR1 DFQATT and CDR2 SNEGSKA (reference sequence). CDR3 size: 12 residues. Between the trimmed V and J ends, which lost 2 bases and 3 bases, there was a span of 8 bases. The CDR3 DNA reads TGCAGTGCTAGAACCGGGAACTACGAGCAGTACTTC. It yields the protein CSARTGNYEQYF.

This clone was counted only a few times. J is TRBJ2-3 and V is TRBV6-2 or TRBV6-3; tentative D call: TRBD2 (5 bases). CDR1 and CDR2 (germline): MNHEY, SVGEGT. The CDR3 totals 14 residues. The germline V and J ends were trimmed by 7 bases and 1 base, with 12 bases remaining between them. CDR3 protein: CASTLAFGTDTQYF. CDR3 nucleotide sequence: TGTGCCAGCACGTTAGCGTTTGGCACAGATACGCAGTATTTT.

Remarks on this clone: This may be a read error: a much more frequent sequence differs by one nucleotide. The chain carries TRBV29-1 and TRBJ1-2; TRBD1 matches at 7 bases. The CDR3 runs to 14 residues. The V gene's germline CDR1 is SQVTM and CDR2 ANQGSEA. Trimming took 4 bases from V and 5 from J; bases not matched to a gene: 10. DNA for the CDR3: TGCAGCGTTGGTCGGACAGGCATTAGGTATGGCTACACCTTC. Protein: CSVGRTGIRYGYTF.

The CDR3 DNA is TGTGCCAGCAGCTTAAGGCTTCGCACAGATACGCAGTATTTT. Residues: CASSLRLRTDTQYF. This rearrangement joins TRBV7-2 to TRBJ2-3; D gene uncertain. Germline V gene lookup returns CDR1 SGHTA and CDR2 FQGNSA. The germline V and J ends were trimmed by 2 bases and 1 base, with 7 bases remaining between them. This CDR3 comprises 14 residues.

This clone has ten or more counts. This chain links TRBV7-6 with TRBJ2-2; D gene ambiguous. The V end was cut by 5 bases, the J end by 5 bases, with 12 bases between. The CDR3 consists of 14 residues. Germline-derived CDR1 and CDR2 are SGHVS and FNYEAQ. The CDR3 DNA follows: TGTGCCAGCAGCCCCCGGGTTCAAACCGGGGAGCTGTTTTTT. Protein sequence: CASSPRVQTGELFF.

This clone has a single count. The chain joins TRBV20-1 to TRBJ1-5; unclear D gene. The CDR3 has 15 residues. V shed 5 bases and J shed 2 bases, with 16 bases lying between them. The germline CDR1 and CDR2 sequences are DFQATT and SNEGSKA (reference sequence). The CDR3 nucleotides read TGCAGTGCTCTCCTCGAGATAGGCCGCAATCAGCCCCAGCATTTT. Translation: CSALLEIGRNQPQHF.

In this sample, this clone is medium-sized. The J gene is TRBJ2-7, the V gene TRBV7-2, with D tentatively TRBD1 (5 bases). CDR1 and CDR2 from the germline V gene are SGHTA and FQGNSA. This CDR3 is built from 14 residues. V lost 1 base, J lost 2 bases, and 9 bases lay in between. CDR3 region: CASSLDQGAYEQYF. DNA of the CDR3: TGTGCCAGCAGCTTAGATCAGGGTGCCTACGAGCAGTACTTC.

This clone has a count of ten or more. CDR3 in amino acids: CSARGGTYGTSSSYEQYF. In DNA, the CDR3 is TGCAGTGCTAGAGGGGGGACTTACGGAACATCTAGCTCCTACGAGCAGTACTTC. The V call is TRBV20-1, the J call TRBJ2-7, with a weak D call TRBD2 (6 bases). Trimming stripped 1 base from V and 0 bases from J, with 22 bases between. The CDR3 totals 18 residues. Germline CDR1 is DFQATT and CDR2 is SNEGSKA (reference sequence).

Ten or more counts support this clone. The chain recombines TRBV19 with TRBJ1-4; possible D gene TRBD1, 5 bases. The V gene's germline CDR1 is LNHDA and CDR2 SQIVND (reference sequence). The CDR3 has 14 amino acids. Between the trimmed V and J ends, which lost 3 bases and 4 bases, there was a span of 9 bases. CDR3 region: CASSIQGFNEKLFF. CDR3 nucleotides: TGTGCCAGTAGTATCCAGGGTTTTAATGAAAAACTGTTTTTT.

The J gene is TRBJ1-2, the V gene TRBV28; D not certain. Looked up from germline, CDR1 is MDHEN and CDR2 is SYDVKM. V was cut by 7 bases and J by 7 bases, with 13 bases left in between. The CDR3 covers 12 residues. CDR3 loop: CASISRLGGYTF. CDR3 DNA sequence: TGTGCCAGCATTTCTCGATTGGGTGGCTACACCTTC.

This chain uses TRBV12-3 or TRBV12-4 with TRBJ2-1; no clear D gene. The CDR3 contains 18 residues. Trimming removed 5 bases at V and 5 bases at J, with 25 bases between. CDR3 bases: TGTGCCAGCAGTCCTGGCACCCGGGTCTCCTCCAAAAACAATGAGCAGTTCTTC. Translating it yields CASSPGTRVSSKNNEQFF.

This clone has ten or more counts. The V and J genes are TRBV5-1 and TRBJ2-3, with D uncertain. CDR3 size: 12 residues. Germline V gene lookup returns CDR1 SGHRS and CDR2 YFSETQ. V was cut by 5 bases and J by 2 bases, with 6 bases left in between. DNA of the CDR3: TGCGCCAGCAGTACAGACACAGATACGCAGTATTTT. Translated: CASSTDTDTQYF.

This clone was counted ten times or more. The V call is TRBV6-1, the J call TRBJ1-2; D call uncertain. Germline values: CDR1 MNHNS, CDR2 SASEGT. CDR3 length equals 12 residues. V lost 6 bases, J lost 3 bases, and 8 bases lay in between. CDR3 sequence: CASRSDYYGYTF. The CDR3 DNA is TGTGCCAGCAGATCAGACTACTATGGCTACACCTTC.

In its sample, this clone was seen a few times. This may be a read error: a much more frequent sequence differs by one nucleotide. The rearrangement links TRBV5-4 to TRBJ1-6; TRBD1 might be the D (5 bases). Looked up from germline, CDR1 is SGHNT and CDR2 is YYREEE (reference sequence). This CDR3 comprises 18 residues. The CDR3, as DNA: TGTGCCAGCAGCTTCTCGGGGGGGTCGGGATCTGGTAATTCACCCCTACACTTT. It translates to CASSFSGGSGSGNSPLHF.

This clone was seen at least ten times. The CDR3 sequence is CASSPLIAGTDTQYF. CDR3 bases: TGTGCCAGCAGCCCCCTTATAGCGGGCACAGATACGCAGTATTTT. The chain couples TRBV7-2 to TRBJ2-3; possibly TRBD2 for D (6 bases). The CDR3 contains 15 residues. Germline V gene lookup returns CDR1 SGHTA and CDR2 FQGNSA. Trimming took off 5 bases at V and 1 base at J, with 13 bases between the two ends.

The chain links TRBV9 to TRBJ2-2, with 9 bases matching TRBD1. The germline V gene has CDR1 SGDLS and CDR2 YYNGEE. The CDR3 contains 17 residues. The trim removed 6 bases at V and 0 bases at J, leaving 9 bases unmatched. DNA of the CDR3: TGTGCCAGCACCGTTAGGGACAGGGAAGCGAACACCGGGGAGCTGTTTTTT. This encodes CASTVRDREANTGELFF.

This clone was detected a few times. This could be a read error, since a much larger clone is one nucleotide away. This is likely a read error, given that the CDR3 carries no conserved phenylalanine or tryptophan at its end. The chain recombines TRBV24-1 with TRBJ2-3, with unresolved D. V lost 7 bases, J lost 5 bases, and 12 bases lay in between. The CDR3 loop spans 13 amino acids. CDR1 KGHDR and CDR2 SFDVKD come from the germline V gene. The CDR3 loop reads CATSPAVVDTQYS. The CDR3 nucleotides are TGTGCCACCAGCCCCGCAGTCGTAGATACGCAGTATTCT.

This clone came up many times. This chain connects TRBV6-5 to TRBJ2-6; D is uncertain. Germline V gene lookup returns CDR1 MNHEY and CDR2 SVGAGI. The CDR3 has 15 amino acids. V was trimmed by 1 base and J by 0 bases, leaving 4 bases between them. CDR3 amino acids: CASSYLVSGANVLTF. In DNA form, the CDR3 reads TGTGCCAGCAGTTACTTAGTCTCTGGGGCCAACGTCCTGACTTTC.

This chain uses TRBV7-2 with TRBJ2-3; D not certain. Germline lookup yields CDR1 SGHTA and CDR2 FQGNSA. CDR3 size: 11 residues. V lost 2 bases to trimming and J lost 4 bases, with 1 base between them. Here the CDR3 DNA reads TGTGCCAGCAGCTTACCAGATACGCAGTATTTT. This sequence encodes CASSLPDTQYF.

This clone has a count of ten or more. This could be a read error, since a much larger clone is one nucleotide away. The chain uses TRBV28 and TRBJ2-7; perhaps TRBD2 as D (6 bases). Deletions cut 7 bases from V and 0 bases from J, with 19 bases between. The germline V gene encodes CDR1 MDHEN and CDR2 SYDVKM. This CDR3 is built from 16 residues. CDR3 in DNA: TGTGCCAGCACCTCCCCCGCCGCGGGGTGCTCCTACGAGCAGTACTTC. Translation: CASTSPAAGCSYEQYF.

The chain recombines TRBV19 with TRBJ1-2; a weak D match, TRBD1 (5 bases). The V gene lost 4 bases and the J gene lost 4 bases, with 16 bases spanning the gap. This CDR3 has 15 amino acids. Germline CDR1 and CDR2: LNHDA and SQIVND (reference sequence). In nucleotides, the CDR3 is TGTGCCAGTAGTAACCTATTTAGGACAACCTATGGCTACACCTTC. This gives the protein CASSNLFRTTYGYTF.

This CDR3 is CASRLDTLSAWSEQYF. CDR3 DNA: TGTGCCAGCAGACTCGACACACTATCTGCTTGGTCCGAGCAGTACTTC. This chain uses TRBV6-2 or TRBV6-3 with TRBJ2-7; D is ambiguous. Germline V gene lookup returns CDR1 MNHEY and CDR2 SVGEGT. The CDR3 loop spans 16 amino acids. Trimming removed 6 bases from V and 6 bases from J, with 24 bases in between.